What follows describes a single TCR beta chain. This record comes from a study of blood T cell repertoires in COVID-19. Across the study: Samples representing acute and convalescent COVID-19 were sourced from the United States, Italy and Spain.

Produced via immunoSEQ multiplex PCR; TCRdb's table is partial and in-frame only. The sample lists some 180,000 clones, around 79% occurring once. The CDR3 extends over 15 amino acids. Germline loops: CDR1 ENHRY, CDR2 SYGVKD. Unmatched junction bases numbered 7, after V lost 6 bases and J lost 3 bases. This TCR came from a woman aged 40 to 50 with COVID-19, enrolled during active disease. Sequencing was done on a sample of peripheral blood. The gene calls are TRBV10-3 and TRBJ1-3, with 8 bases aligning to TRBD1. CDR3 DNA: TGTGCCATCAGCCACCAAACAGGGGGTGGAAACACCATATATTTT. This encodes CAISHQTGGGNTIYF.